This is a list of T cell receptor beta chains from one sample in a study of shared clonotypes between healthy human individuals. Generated by immunoSEQ multiplex PCR, the TCRdb table keeps only in-frame clones and is missing some. Of around 1,900,000 clones listed, 93% are singletons. Input material: naive CD8+ T cells from PBMCs. The receptor source for this set is a man aged 18 to 29 in good health. Some clones in this sample may be carry-over from other donors' samples. Both conserved end residues are part of each CDR3. The D gene is left open where the match is weak. Clone size is shown for a subset of rows, as once, few, many or a class of expanded clone.

J | size | V | D | CDR3 | DNA
TRBJ2-2 | NA | TRBV9 | NA | CASSVVSRSNTGELFF | TGTGCCAGCAGCGTAGTATCCAGATCAAACACCGGGGAGCTGTTTTTT
TRBJ1-1 | NA | TRBV7-9 | NA | CASSLGPTGNTEAFF | TGTGCCAGCAGCTTGGGGCCAACAGGAAACACTGAAGCTTTCTTT
TRBJ1-6 | NA | TRBV28 | NA | CASSPYQGQPNSPLHF | TGTGCCAGCAGTCCCTACCAAGGACAGCCAAATTCACCCCTCCACTTT
TRBJ2-2 | NA | TRBV11-2 | NA | CASSYTGLYTGELFF | TGTGCCAGCAGCTATACCGGGCTGTACACCGGGGAGCTGTTTTTT
TRBJ1-1 | NA | TRBV5-5 | NA | CASSLPTGDTEAFF | TGTGCCAGCAGCCTCCCCACCGGGGACACTGAAGCTTTCTTT
TRBJ1-4 | NA | TRBV11-2 | NA | CASAENEKLFF | TGTGCCAGTGCAGAGAATGAAAAACTGTTTTTT
TRBJ2-2 | NA | TRBV6-5 | NA | CASSYSGPNTGELFF | TGTGCCAGCAGTTACTCAGGGCCGAACACCGGGGAGCTGTTTTTT
TRBJ2-1 | NA | TRBV5-4 | NA | CASSLAGSRNEQFF | TGTGCCAGCAGCTTGGCAGGGAGTCGGAATGAGCAGTTCTTC
TRBJ1-2 | NA | TRBV15 | NA | CATSRDLGGRLPPHGYTF | TGTGCCACCAGCAGAGATCTTGGGGGAAGATTACCACCCCATGGCTACACCTTC
TRBJ1-1 | NA | TRBV28 | NA | CASSLVGLATEAFF | TGTGCCAGCAGTTTAGTAGGGCTGGCCACTGAAGCTTTCTTT
TRBJ1-1 | NA | TRBV19 | NA | CASALGMKTEAFF | TGTGCCTCGGCGTTGGGTATGAAAACTGAAGCTTTCTTT
TRBJ2-1 | NA | TRBV6-5 | NA | CASSYSAGNEQFF | TGTGCCAGCAGTTACTCAGCGGGCAATGAGCAGTTCTTC
TRBJ2-2 | NA | TRBV9 | TRBD2 | CASSVPVAGGNTGELFF | TGTGCCAGCAGCGTCCCGGTAGCGGGAGGAAACACCGGGGAGCTGTTTTTT
TRBJ2-2 | NA | TRBV7-6 | NA | CASSLISLTGPGTGELFF | TGTGCCAGCAGCTTAATTTCCTTGACGGGGCCGGGCACCGGGGAGCTGTTTTTT
TRBJ2-1 | NA | TRBV29-1 | TRBD2 | CSVVSSGIYEQFF | TGCAGCGTTGTATCTAGCGGGATCTATGAGCAGTTCTTC
TRBJ1-2 | NA | TRBV11-2 | TRBD1 | CASSLGRGQGAGGYTF | TGTGCCAGCAGCTTAGGGCGTGGACAGGGGGCTGGCGGCTACACCTTC
TRBJ2-7 | NA | TRBV27 | TRBD1 | CASSSGQGLKGFYEQYF | TGTGCCAGCAGTTCGGGACAGGGCCTAAAGGGCTTCTACGAGCAGTACTTC
TRBJ2-7 | NA | TRBV25-1 | TRBD2 | CASSHGLVSEQYF | TGTGCCAGCAGCCACGGACTAGTAAGTGAGCAGTACTTC
TRBJ2-7 | NA | TRBV5-6 | NA | CASSPGWGEQYF | TGTGCCAGCAGCCCGGGTTGGGGCGAGCAGTACTTC
TRBJ2-7 | once | TRBV4-1 | TRBD1 | CASSQEYSGQGTYEQYF | TGCGCCAGCAGCCAAGAGTATAGTGGACAGGGAACTTACGAGCAGTACTTC
TRBJ2-7 | NA | TRBV7-9 | NA | CASSSSPSRTISYEQYF | TGTGCCAGCAGCAGCTCCCCCAGCAGGACCATCTCCTACGAGCAGTACTTC
TRBJ1-1 | few | TRBV9 | NA | CASSVGGGRGTEAFF | TGTGCCAGCAGCGTAGGTGGAGGGCGGGGCACTGAAGCTTTCTTT
TRBJ1-5 | NA | TRBV10-3 | NA | CAISEAGPPRNQPQHF | TGTGCCATCAGTGAGGCAGGGCCCCCCCGCAATCAGCCCCAGCATTTT
TRBJ2-7 | NA | TRBV6-1 | NA | CASSDKAQGFEQYF | TGTGCCAGCAGTGACAAAGCTCAGGGGTTCGAGCAGTACTTC
TRBJ2-6 | once | TRBV9 | NA | CASSVEGQASSGANVLTF | TGTGCCAGCAGCGTTGAGGGGCAGGCTAGCTCTGGGGCCAACGTCCTGACTTTC
TRBJ1-4 | NA | TRBV6-5 | TRBD1 | CASTTGGREKLFF | TGTGCCAGCACGACAGGGGGGCGTGAAAAACTGTTTTTT
TRBJ2-7 | NA | TRBV6-1 | NA | CATMGERGHEQYF | TGTGCCACCATGGGCGAACGGGGGCACGAGCAGTACTTC
TRBJ2-1 | NA | TRBV7-9 | NA | CASSPLPAGANEQFF | TGTGCCAGCAGCCCCCTCCCGGCGGGGGCTAATGAGCAGTTCTTC
TRBJ1-2 | NA | TRBV27 | NA | CASSLVPTAYGYTF | TGTGCCAGCAGTTTGGTACCCACTGCCTATGGCTACACCTTC
TRBJ1-1 | NA | TRBV13 | TRBD1 | CASSLGGTGNTEAFF | TGTGCCAGCAGCTTAGGCGGGACAGGGAACACTGAAGCTTTCTTT
TRBJ2-7 | NA | TRBV5-5 | TRBD2 | CASSDSGSSSYEQYF | TGTGCCAGCAGCGATAGCGGGTCTAGCTCCTACGAGCAGTACTTC
TRBJ2-7 | few | TRBV27 | NA | CASSLGYEQYF | TGTGCCAGCAGTTTGGGCTACGAGCAGTACTTC
TRBJ1-2 | NA | TRBV15 | TRBD1 | CATSRGTGTNSGYTF | TGTGCCACCAGCAGAGGGACAGGCACTAACTCTGGCTACACCTTC
TRBJ1-3 | NA | TRBV30 | NA | CAWSPGNTIYF | TGTGCCTGGTCCCCTGGAAACACCATATATTTT
TRBJ2-1 | NA | TRBV28 | TRBD1 | CASRDRDRNEQFF | TGTGCCAGCAGGGACAGGGATCGAAATGAGCAGTTCTTC
TRBJ2-7 | NA | TRBV5-4 | TRBD1 | CASSPGPGQGREQYF | TGTGCCAGCAGCCCGGGACCGGGACAGGGTCGCGAGCAGTACTTC